This section outlines one T cell receptor (beta chain) sequence together with its context. This clonotype appeared many times. It lacks a known antigen. Base qualities are not recorded, but no much larger clone differs from it by a single base. These data belong to a study of early T cells in non-severe SARS-CoV-2 infection listed by TCRdb under 2021. For the study in its entirety: Because TCR sequencing was done on bulk RNA from unsorted whole blood, the alpha and beta chains could not be paired. Results and caveats for the whole study, not just this receptor: VDJdb matching was skewed toward anti-spike CD8 responses and likely underestimated virus-specific expansions, missing private and CD4 specificities.

Libraries were constructed by 5' RACE. Sequencer: NextSeq 500. Unique molecular identifiers were attached to individual cDNA molecules in the TCR library protocol so that sequencing error and PCR bias could be corrected. TCR alpha and beta chains were both sequenced, and the abundances of alpha and beta sequences in each sample were closely correlated with each other. Turning to the authors' computational methods: Decombinator V4 was used to annotate TCR sequences for V gene, J gene and CDR3. TCRs were defined as expanded if a significant change between any two time points was detected under a Poisson model with p below 0.0001. TCR abundances were normalised to the total number of TCRs sequenced per sample and were expressed as counts per million. MAIT TCRs were defined by TRAV1-2 paired with TRAJ12, TRAJ20 or TRAJ33, and iNKT TCRs by TRAV10 paired with TRAJ18. A search of VDJdb, accessed on 1 November 2021, was run for TCRs annotated to CMV, EBV and SARS-CoV-2, with TCRs annotated for multiple antigens excluded. The public sequencing data were trimmed at Q25 with fastp and processed into clonotypes with MiXCR by TCRdb, which kept only in-frame beta chains. A single entry per CDR3 protein holds the most common genes and DNA from its merged rows. None of the V and J calls come from the authors' own analysis; TCRdb made them. Recorded for this sample are 35,000 to 50,000 distinct CDR3 sequences; approximately 7.1% of them occurred a single time. The ten largest clones represent under 5% of the sample.

This was a case-control study nested in a cohort of healthcare workers in London, UK, who had nasopharyngeal swab PCR tests and blood samples taken every week. Healthcare workers were recruited between 23 and 31 March 2020, during the week of the UK lockdown, and were followed weekly for up to roughly 16 weeks. Per the germline V gene, SNHLY is the CDR1 and FYNNEI is the CDR2. Counted from cysteine to phenylalanine, this CDR3 has 15 amino acids. This entry keeps only the CDR3 DNA: 45 bases, framed from base 1. The junction shows trimming of 6 bases on V and 0 bases on J, plus 15 bases between the germline ends.

The rearrangement joined TRBV2 to TRBJ2-7, with the D gene not confidently named. This clonotype originated in an adult who was a healthcare worker with PCR-confirmed SARS-CoV-2 infection or an uninfected control (not recorded which). The sequencing input was whole blood. The DNA sequence follows: TGTGCCAGCAGCCACACGTACCTTCGCTCCTACGAGCAGTACTTC. This yields the protein CASSHTYLRSYEQYF.